The T cell receptor (beta chain) under discussion was sequenced for a study of siplizumab effects on memory and regulatory T cells (dated by TCRdb to about 2019). For the study in its entirety: The study examined how the anti-CD2 antibody siplizumab affects alloreactive T-cell subsets in allogeneic mixed lymphocyte reactions built from human PBMCs. Study-wide findings and limitations: Of the alloreactive CD4+ clones that could be mapped, the Treg-derived share averaged 68.8% with siplizumab compared with approximately 30% in control reactions. For roughly 75-95% of proliferating CD4+ or CD8+ clones, no naive or memory phenotype could be assigned. The suppressive function of proliferating Tregs from siplizumab cultures was not functionally confirmed. Because sequences at frequencies below about 10^-5 were poorly captured, only a minor fraction of alloreactive clones could be mapped back to unstimulated subsets. Greater diversity appeared to be present in unstimulated naive T cells than in memory T cells, and a substantial contribution to the alloresponse seemed to be made by naive cells. Siplizumab significantly reduced the cumulative frequency of alloreactive sequences traceable to unstimulated CD4+ memory T cells.

The receptor library was made with the immunoSEQ multiplex PCR assay. About 10^5 TCR templates per sample were assayed by the deep sequencing platform. Genomic DNA extracted from sorted T cells was used for TCRbeta CDR3 sequencing. Concerning the study's data processing: The R programming language was used for clonal analysis of the TCRbeta CDR3 data. Unstimulated samples were compared with post-reaction CFSE-low samples to define alloreactive CD4+ and CD8+ clones. Regulatory or non-regulatory origin of alloreactive CD4+ clones was assigned by matching sequences to the sorted unstimulated Treg and non-Treg repertoires. In TCRdb, the immuneACCESS table is reduced to in-frame sequences with V and J assigned. These tables do not hold every clone; where another copy was compared, an unresolved V gene accounts for under half, and the others remain unexplained. The DNA gave D and trimming, while V, J and clone size come from that table. Recorded for this sample are approximately 94,000 clones; roughly 93% of them occurred a single time. 6.5% of the sample rests with the top ten.

Between the V and J ends, shortened by 3 bases and 3 bases respectively, the junction contains 8 bases. The CDR3 goes from the cysteine to the phenylalanine over 13 residues. Only the CDR3 region is kept as DNA, spanning 39 bases read in frame from base 1. For CDR1 and CDR2, the germline V gene (reference sequence) lists LNHNV and YYDKDF. In the case of this clone: No cognate antigen has been identified for it. No much larger clonotype is one base removed from it; base qualities were not supplied.

Sorted unstimulated T cells, along with proliferating T cells recovered from mixed lymphocyte reactions, underwent TCRbeta CDR3 sequencing. Fresh whole blood from approximately ten HLA-typed healthy donors was used to isolate PBMCs. The sequence was collected from a human donor in good health. Recombination linked TRBV15 to TRBJ1-2, with the D gene not confidently named. Sequencing was carried out using CD8+ T cells sorted from blood. In nucleotide form, the sequence is TGTGCCACCAGCAGGGACCGCTACTATGGCTACACCTTC. This sequence encodes CATSRDRYYGYTF. The entire variable domain, with the stretches around the CDR3 drawn from the reference TRBV15 and TRBJ1-2 proteins, is DAMVIQNPRYQVTQFGKPVTLSCSQTLNHNVMYWYQQKSSQAPKLLFHYYDKDFNNEADTPDNFQSRRPNTSFCFLDIRSPGLGDTAMYLCATSRDRYYGYTFGSGTRLTVV.